This section outlines one TCR beta chain sequence together with its context. Other DNA sequences in the sample encode the same CDR3. The germline V gene has CDR1 GTSNPN and CDR2 SVGIG (reference sequence). The CDR3 covers 14 residues. Trimming removed 0 bases at V and 8 bases at J, with 16 bases between. The table came from immunoSEQ multiplex PCR; TCRdb's copy has only in-frame clones and leaves some out. Counted here are a few hundred thousand clones, roughly 87% occurring once; the ten biggest clones make up 9.5% to 15%. The source of the sample is a study of cytomegalovirus exposure and HLA in healthy donors.

This clonotype was sampled from a man aged 18 to 29 in good health and CMV-seropositive. Sequencing was carried out using PBMCs. This rearrangement joins TRBV30 to TRBJ1-2; D is perhaps TRBD1 (5 bases). This chain's CDR3 is CAWSVAGGSYGYTF. In DNA form, the CDR3 reads TGTGCCTGGAGTGTCGCGGGGGGGTCCTACGGCTACACCTTC.